The next 9 T cell receptor beta chains were all read from a single sample in a study of cytomegalovirus exposure and HLA in healthy donors. In the PCR, 60 Vbeta and 13 Jbeta primers were used. Clones were sequenced by immunoSEQ multiplex PCR, and TCRdb holds only the in-frame ones, with some missing. The sample holds 150,000 or so clones, 73% seen once. What was sequenced was PBMCs. The receptors derive from a woman aged 18-29 years in good health and CMV-seronegative.

V gene TRBV2 combines with J gene TRBJ2-2; D is ambiguous. This CDR3 contains 13 residues. The ends were cut back, 6 bases at V and 1 base at J, with 6 bases in the middle. Germline V gene sequence: CDR1 SNHLY, CDR2 FYNNEI. CDR3 nucleotide sequence: TGTGCCAGCAGCACTAAGAACACCGGGGAGCTGTTTTTT. Its protein product is CASSTKNTGELFF.

The chain links TRBV2 to TRBJ2-2, with 8 bases fitting TRBD2. Germline CDR1 is SNHLY and CDR2 is FYNNEI. Trimming cost V 5 bases and J 6 bases; bases outside gene matches: 8. The CDR3 has 15 amino acids. The CDR3 sequence is CASSITSGSAGELFF. DNA of the CDR3: TGTGCCAGCAGTATCACCAGCGGGAGCGCCGGGGAGCTGTTTTTT.

This clone was seen a few times. This chain connects TRBV12-2 to TRBJ1-1; TRBD1 was called by the table and not checked on the DNA. TRBV12-2 is a pseudogene. There are 13 residues in the CDR3. The DNA of the CDR3 is TGTGCAAGTCGCAATACAGGGGACACTGAAGCTTTCTTT. The encoded protein is CASRNTGDTEAFF.

The J gene is TRBJ2-5, the V gene TRBV5-1; 10 bases match TRBD1. V dropped 6 bases and J dropped 3; count of bases not matched to a gene: 8. The germline gives CDR1 SGHRS, CDR2 YFSETQ. There are 15 residues in the CDR3. The CDR3 nucleotides read TGCGCCAGCACCCTCGCCGGGACAGGGGAAGAGACCCAGTACTTC. This translates into CASTLAGTGEETQYF.

The V gene is TRBV6-4, the J gene TRBJ2-1; 7 bases agree with TRBD2. The V gene end was trimmed by 3 bases and the J gene end by 7 bases; junction bases not matched to a gene: 9. Per germline, CDR1 MRHNA and CDR2 SNTAGT. This CDR3 is built from 15 residues. The CDR3 coding sequence is TGTGCCAGCAGTGAGGGCAGCGGGATGGCAAATGAGCAGTTCTTC. This codes for CASSEGSGMANEQFF.

The V call is TRBV4-3, the J call TRBJ2-1, with 8 positions matching TRBD2. The CDR3 is 16 residues long. After removal of 0 bases from V and 9 bases from J, the junction contained 10 bases not matched to a gene. The V gene's germline CDR1 is LGHNA and CDR2 YSLEER. The DNA of the CDR3 is TGCGCCAGCAGCCAAGAGCCAGCGGGGGCCTTGGGTGAGCAGTTCTTC. It codes for CASSQEPAGALGEQFF.

J is TRBJ2-5 and V is TRBV9, with 7 positions matching TRBD1. The CDR3 has 14 amino acids. With 4 bases clipped from V and 3 bases from J, the junction kept 6 bases outside the gene matches. Per germline, CDR1 SGDLS and CDR2 YYNGEE. DNA of the CDR3: TGTGCCAGCAGCCCCCAGGGGGTGGAAGAGACCCAGTACTTC. Its protein is CASSPQGVEETQYF.

J is TRBJ1-2 and V is TRBV7-9; a weak D match, TRBD1 (5 bases). The CDR3 extends over 14 amino acids. Trimming removed 5 bases from V and 3 bases from J, with 13 bases in between. Germline V gives CDR1 SEHNR, CDR2 FQNEAQ (reference sequence). This chain's CDR3 is CASSAREGYYGYTF. The CDR3 DNA reads TGTGCCAGCAGCGCGAGGGAGGGGTACTATGGCTACACCTTC.

The J gene is TRBJ1-1, the V gene TRBV4-1, with 7 bases fitting TRBD1. J gave up 1 base and V 4 bases, and 12 bases lay outside the gene matches. This CDR3 has 17 amino acids. The germline gives CDR1 MGHRA, CDR2 YSYEKL. In DNA form, the CDR3 reads TGCGCCAGCAGCCGAACCCTCGCCTGGACAGGGAACACTGAAGCTTTCTTT. It translates to CASSRTLAWTGNTEAFF.